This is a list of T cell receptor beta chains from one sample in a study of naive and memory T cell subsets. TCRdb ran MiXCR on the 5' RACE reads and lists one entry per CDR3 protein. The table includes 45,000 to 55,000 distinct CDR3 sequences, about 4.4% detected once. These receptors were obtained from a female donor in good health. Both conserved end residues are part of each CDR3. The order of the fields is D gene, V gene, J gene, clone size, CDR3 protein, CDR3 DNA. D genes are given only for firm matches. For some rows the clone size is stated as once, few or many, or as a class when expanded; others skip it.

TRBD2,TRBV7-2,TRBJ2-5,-,CASSWGLAEQTQYF,TGTGCCAGCAGTTGGGGACTAGCTGAGCAGACCCAGTACTTC
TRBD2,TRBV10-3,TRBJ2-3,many,CAIMREQTDTQYF,TGTGCCATCATGCGGGAGCAAACAGATACGCAGTATTTT
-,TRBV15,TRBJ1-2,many,CATSRQLLAVDGYTF,TGTGCCACCAGCAGACAACTCCTGGCAGTTGATGGCTACACCTTC
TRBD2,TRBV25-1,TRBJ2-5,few,CASSQSGLVGETQYF,TGTGCCAGCAGTCAATCGGGACTAGTTGGGGAGACCCAGTACTTC
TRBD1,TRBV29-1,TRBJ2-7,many,CSVVGQGVTYEQYF,TGCAGCGTTGTGGGACAGGGGGTCACCTACGAGCAGTACTTC
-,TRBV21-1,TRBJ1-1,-,CASSKVRIRDTEAFF,TGTGCCAGCAGCAAAGTTCGAATTAGGGACACTGAAGCTTTCTTT
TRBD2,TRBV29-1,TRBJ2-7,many,CSVGRTSGSLGEQYF,TGCAGCGTTGGGCGGACTAGCGGGAGCCTAGGGGAGCAGTACTTC
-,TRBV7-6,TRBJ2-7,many,CASSLRAGDTAEQYF,TGTGCCAGCAGCTTAAGGGCAGGGGATACGGCCGAGCAGTACTTC
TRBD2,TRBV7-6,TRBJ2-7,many,CASSLALSSGRAFSYEQYF,TGTGCCAGCAGCTTAGCGCTATCTAGCGGGAGGGCCTTCTCCTACGAGCAGTACTTC
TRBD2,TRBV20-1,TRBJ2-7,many,CSAPRGGSGRPSSYEQYF,TGCAGTGCTCCGCGCGGTGGCAGCGGGAGGCCCAGCTCCTACGAGCAGTACTTC
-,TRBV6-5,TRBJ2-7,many,CASSYGGHGYEQYF,TGTGCCAGCAGTTACGGGGGGCACGGCTACGAGCAGTACTTC
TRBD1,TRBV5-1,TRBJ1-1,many,CASSPGTGDPEAFF,TGCGCCAGCAGCCCGGGCACAGGGGACCCTGAAGCTTTCTTT
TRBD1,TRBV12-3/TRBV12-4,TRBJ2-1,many,CASSSMDRGLVGGLYNEQFF,TGTGCCAGCAGTTCTATGGACAGGGGGTTAGTGGGGGGATTGTACAATGAGCAGTTCTTC
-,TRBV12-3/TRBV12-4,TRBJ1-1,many,CASVGRAYTEAFF,TGTGCCAGCGTCGGAAGGGCTTACACTGAAGCTTTCTTT
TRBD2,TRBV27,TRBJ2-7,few,CASSRRTSGRIPYEQYF,TGTGCCAGCAGTCGACGGACTAGCGGGAGAATCCCCTACGAGCAGTACTTC
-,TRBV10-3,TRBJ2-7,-,CAISRQAVPLEQYF,TGTGCCATCAGCCGACAAGCGGTCCCCCTCGAGCAGTACTTC
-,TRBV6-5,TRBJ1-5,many,CASSYLASNQPQHF,TGTGCCAGCAGTTATCTGGCTAGCAATCAGCCCCAGCATTTT
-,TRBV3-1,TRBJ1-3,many,CASSGDGGGNTIYF,TGTGCCAGCAGCGGGGACGGAGGAGGAAACACCATATATTTT
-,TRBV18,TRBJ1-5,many,CASSPTPLGVSNQPQHF,TGTGCCAGCTCACCAACGCCCCTAGGGGTTAGCAATCAGCCCCAGCATTTT
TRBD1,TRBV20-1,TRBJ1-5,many,CSANRDSYQPQHF,TGCAGTGCGAACCGGGACAGTTATCAGCCCCAGCATTTT
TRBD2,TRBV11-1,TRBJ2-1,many,CASGGRATIYNEQFF,TGTGCCAGCGGCGGGAGGGCCACCATCTACAATGAGCAGTTCTTC
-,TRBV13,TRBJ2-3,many,CASSLLRKWGESPDTQYF,TGTGCCAGCAGCTTACTAAGAAAATGGGGGGAGTCCCCAGATACGCAGTATTTT
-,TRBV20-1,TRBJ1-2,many,CSVKGGNGYTF,TGCAGTGTGAAGGGAGGGAATGGCTACACCTTC
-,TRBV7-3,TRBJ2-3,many,CASSPSGSTDTQYF,TGTGCCAGCAGCCCGAGCGGGAGCACAGATACGCAGTATTTT
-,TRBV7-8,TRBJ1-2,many,CASSGDYGYTF,TGTGCCAGCAGTGGGGACTATGGCTACACCTTC
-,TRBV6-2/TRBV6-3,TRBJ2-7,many,CASSHSNQWEQYF,TGTGCCAGCAGCCACTCTAACCAGTGGGAGCAGTACTTC
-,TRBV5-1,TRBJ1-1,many,CASSLEAVMNTEAFF,TGCGCCAGCAGCTTGGAAGCGGTCATGAACACTGAAGCTTTCTTT
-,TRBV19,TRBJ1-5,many,CASSIDTGNQPQHF,TGTGCCAGTAGTATAGACACAGGGAACCAGCCCCAGCATTTT
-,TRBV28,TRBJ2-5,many,CASTLDGRKTQYF,TGTGCCAGCACTCTGGACGGGCGGAAGACCCAGTACTTC
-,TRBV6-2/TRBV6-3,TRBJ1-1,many,CASSYGTNTEAFF,TGTGCCAGCAGTTACGGGACGAACACTGAAGCTTTCTTT
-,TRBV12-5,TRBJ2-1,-,CASGFGGLEQFF,TGTGCTAGTGGTTTTGGAGGACTTGAGCAGTTCTTC
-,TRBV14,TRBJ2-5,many,CASSQEGRGPSYGAETQYF,TGTGCCAGCAGCCAAGAGGGAAGGGGCCCTTCCTACGGGGCAGAGACCCAGTACTTC
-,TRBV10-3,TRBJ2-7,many,CAISEPEQGLSSYEQYF,TGTGCCATCAGTGAGCCGGAACAGGGTTTGAGCTCCTACGAGCAGTACTTC
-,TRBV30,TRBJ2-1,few,CAWSDTSEQFF,TGTGCCTGGAGTGACACTAGTGAGCAGTTCTTC
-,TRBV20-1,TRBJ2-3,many,CSARVASGTQYF,TGCAGTGCTAGAGTAGCATCAGGGACGCAGTATTTT
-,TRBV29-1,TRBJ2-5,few,CSVTVGPQYF,TGCAGCGTCACGGTGGGGCCCCAGTACTTC
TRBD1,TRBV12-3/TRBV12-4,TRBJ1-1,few,CASSRTGMNTEAFF,TGTGCCAGCAGTAGGACAGGGATGAACACTGAAGCTTTCTTT
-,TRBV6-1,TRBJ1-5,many,CASSDAGRGSNQPQHF,TGTGCCAGCAGTGATGCGGGGAGGGGTAGCAATCAGCCCCAGCATTTT
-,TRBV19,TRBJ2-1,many,CASKLSNSYNEQFF,TGTGCCAGTAAGTTGTCTAACTCCTACAATGAGCAGTTCTTC
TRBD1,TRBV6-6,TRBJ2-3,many,CASRGTGGADTQYF,TGTGCCAGCAGGGGGACAGGGGGGGCAGATACGCAGTATTTT
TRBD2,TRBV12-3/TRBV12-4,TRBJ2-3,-,CASSLARLAARDTQYF,TGTGCCAGCAGTTTAGCGCGACTAGCGGCCCGAGATACGCAGTATTTT
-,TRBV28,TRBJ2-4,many,CASSLQWEPSKNIQYF,TGTGCCAGCAGTTTACAGTGGGAACCATCAAAAAACATTCAGTACTTC
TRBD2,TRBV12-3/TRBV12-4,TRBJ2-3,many,CAGGTSGSTDTQYF,TGTGCCGGAGGGACTAGCGGAAGCACAGATACGCAGTATTTT
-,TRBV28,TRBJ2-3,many,CASSLMRAPFRTDTQYF,TGTGCCAGCAGTTTAATGAGGGCGCCGTTTCGCACAGATACGCAGTATTTT
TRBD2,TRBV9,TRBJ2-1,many,CASSVAPTSGDYNEQFF,TGTGCCAGCAGCGTAGCACCGACTAGCGGGGATTACAATGAGCAGTTCTTC
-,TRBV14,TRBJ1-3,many,CASSQVTAGNTIYF,TGTGCCAGCAGCCAAGTGACAGCTGGAAACACCATATATTTT
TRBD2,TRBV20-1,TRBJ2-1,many,CSASKTSGISYEQFF,TGCAGTGCTTCGAAGACTAGCGGGATCTCCTATGAGCAGTTCTTC
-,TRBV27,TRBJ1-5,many,CASSLGVVQPQHF,TGTGCCAGCAGTTTAGGGGTAGTTCAGCCCCAGCATTTT
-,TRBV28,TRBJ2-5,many,CASSSYLGGTKETQYF,TGTGCCAGCAGTTCCTATCTGGGGGGTACCAAGGAGACCCAGTACTTC
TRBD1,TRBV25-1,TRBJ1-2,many,CASSDPTRQGIYGYTF,TGTGCCAGCAGTGACCCCACGAGACAGGGGATCTATGGCTACACCTTC
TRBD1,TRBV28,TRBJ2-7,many,CASSLLQGAGYEQYF,TGTGCCAGCAGTTTATTACAGGGGGCAGGCTACGAGCAGTACTTC
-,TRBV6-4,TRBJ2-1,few,CASSDPLWNEQFF,TGTGCCAGCAGTGACCCCTTATGGAATGAGCAGTTCTTC